This TCR beta chain stems from a study of blood T cell repertoires in COVID-19. Overall study context: Nucleic acid was either cDNA or gDNA, and it came from T cells, B-cell-depleted T cells, or PBMCs.

Measured with immunoSEQ multiplex PCR; TCRdb has only the in-frame clones, and not every one. The table lists under 300,000 clones, 88% of them singletons. Allocation to cohorts depended on clinical history reported by the participants. This TCR was sampled from a woman between 55 and 75 years old in a cohort exposed to, infected with or recovered from COVID-19 (not recorded which). The sequenced material came from PBMCs or T cells enriched from blood (not recorded which).

The CDR3 DNA sequence: TGTGCCAGCAGTCGGGACAGGCATAATAGCAATCAGCCCCAGCATTTT. Translating gives CASSRDRHNSNQPQHF. This chain links TRBV27 with TRBJ1-5; the match to TRBD1 covers 8 bases. V trimming: 5 bases; J trimming: 0 bases; junction bases outside the gene matches: 6. The CDR3 consists of 16 residues. Per the germline V gene, CDR1 is MNHEY and CDR2 is SMNVEV (reference sequence).